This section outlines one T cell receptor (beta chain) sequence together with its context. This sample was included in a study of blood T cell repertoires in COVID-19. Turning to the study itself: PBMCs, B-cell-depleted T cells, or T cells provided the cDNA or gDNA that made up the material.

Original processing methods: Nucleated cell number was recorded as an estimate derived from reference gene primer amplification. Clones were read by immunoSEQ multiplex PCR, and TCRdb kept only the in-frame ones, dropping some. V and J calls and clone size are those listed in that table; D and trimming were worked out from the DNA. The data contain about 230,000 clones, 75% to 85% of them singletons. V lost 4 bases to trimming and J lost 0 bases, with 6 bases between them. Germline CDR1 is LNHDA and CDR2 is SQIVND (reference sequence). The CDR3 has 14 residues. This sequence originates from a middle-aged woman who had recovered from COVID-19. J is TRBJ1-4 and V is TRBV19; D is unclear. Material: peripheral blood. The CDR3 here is CASSSDATNEKLFF. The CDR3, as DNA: TGTGCCAGTAGTAGCGATGCAACTAATGAAAAACTGTTTTTT. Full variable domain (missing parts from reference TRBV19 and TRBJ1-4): DGGITQSPKYLFRKEGQNVTLSCEQNLNHDAMYWYRQDPGQGLRLIYYSQIVNDFQKGDIAEGYSVSREKKESFPLTVTSAQKNPTAFYLCASSSDATNEKLFFGSGTQLSVL.